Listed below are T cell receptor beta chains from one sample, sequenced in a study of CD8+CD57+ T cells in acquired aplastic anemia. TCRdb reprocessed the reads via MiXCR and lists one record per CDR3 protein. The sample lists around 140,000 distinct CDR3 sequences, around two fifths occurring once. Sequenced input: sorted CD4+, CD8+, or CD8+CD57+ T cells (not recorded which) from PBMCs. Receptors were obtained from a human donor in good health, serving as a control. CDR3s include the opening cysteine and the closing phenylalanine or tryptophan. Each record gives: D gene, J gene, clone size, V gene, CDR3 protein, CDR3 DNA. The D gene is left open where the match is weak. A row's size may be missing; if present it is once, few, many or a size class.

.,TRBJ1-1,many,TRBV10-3,CAISGGISAFF,TGTGCCATCAGTGGGGGTATTAGTGCTTTCTTT
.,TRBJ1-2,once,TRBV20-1,CSATRLLQNYGYTF,TGCAGTGCTACACGATTGCTCCAAAACTATGGCTACACCTTC
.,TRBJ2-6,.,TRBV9,CASSVVGGASGANVLTF,TGTGCCAGCAGCGTAGTGGGGGGGGCAAGTGGGGCCAACGTCCTGACTTTC
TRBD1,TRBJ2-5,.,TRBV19,CASSILRGETQYF,TGTGCCAGTAGTATTCTCAGGGGGGAGACCCAGTACTTC
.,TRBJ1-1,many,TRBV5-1,CASSASVNTEAFF,TGTGCCAGCAGCGCCTCAGTTAACACTGAAGCTTTCTTT
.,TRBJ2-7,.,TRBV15,CATSRGRGISYEQYF,TGTGCCACCAGCAGGGGCAGGGGTATTAGCTACGAGCAGTACTTC
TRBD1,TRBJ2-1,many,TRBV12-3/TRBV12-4,CASSFGTGGYNEQFF,TGTGCCAGCAGTTTCGGGACAGGGGGCTACAATGAGCAGTTCTTC
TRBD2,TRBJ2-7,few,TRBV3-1,CASSQLSGRASKEQYF,TGTGCCAGCAGCCAACTAAGCGGGAGGGCCTCCAAAGAGCAGTACTTC
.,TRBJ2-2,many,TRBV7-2,CASTGFGGNTGELFF,TGTGCCAGCACGGGGTTCGGGGGTAACACCGGGGAGCTGTTTTTT
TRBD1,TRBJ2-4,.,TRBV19,CASSTRTGNIQYF,TGTGCCAGTAGTACCCGGACAGGAAACATTCAGTACTTC
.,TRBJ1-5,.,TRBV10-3,CAISELAGPVSTQHF,TGTGCCATCAGTGAGCTAGCGGGACCAGTTTCGACCCAGCATTTT
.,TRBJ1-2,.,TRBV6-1,CASSKGVREGYTF,TGTGCCAGCAGTAAAGGGGTGAGGGAGGGCTACACCTTC
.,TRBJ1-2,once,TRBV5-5,CASSLVIMTDGYTF,TGTGCCAGCAGCTTGGTGATCATGACTGATGGCTACACCTTC
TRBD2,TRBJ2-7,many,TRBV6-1,CASAPARTSGGYEQYF,TGTGCCAGCGCCCCCGCCCGGACTAGCGGGGGGTACGAGCAGTACTTC
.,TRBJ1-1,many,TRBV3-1,CASSQRVNTEAFF,TGTGCCAGCAGCCAACGAGTAAACACTGAAGCTTTCTTT
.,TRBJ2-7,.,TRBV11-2,CASSPGRAGTTYEQYF,TGTGCCAGCAGCCCGGGACGGGCGGGTACAACCTACGAGCAGTACTTC
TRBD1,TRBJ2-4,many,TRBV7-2,CASSPWTGQDIQYF,TGTGCCAGCAGCCCTTGGACAGGGCAGGACATTCAGTACTTC
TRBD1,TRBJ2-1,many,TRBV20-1,CSAPGQGYNEQFF,TGCAGTGCTCCGGGACAGGGATACAATGAGCAGTTCTTC
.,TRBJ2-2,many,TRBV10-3,CAISLAMDTGELFF,TGTGCCATCAGTCTAGCGATGGACACCGGGGAGCTGTTTTTT
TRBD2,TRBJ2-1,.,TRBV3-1,CASSQSGGPNEQFF,TGTGCCAGCAGCCAATCGGGGGGGCCCAATGAGCAGTTCTTC
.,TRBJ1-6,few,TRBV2,CAGLRDTNSPLHF,TGTGCCGGACTCCGGGACACAAATTCACCCCTCCACTTT
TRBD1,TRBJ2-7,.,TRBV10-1,CASSYSTRDRTYEQYF,TGTGCCAGCAGTTACTCGACAAGGGACAGGACCTACGAGCAGTACTTC
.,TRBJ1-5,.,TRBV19,CASSIVFGGGQPQHF,TGTGCCAGTAGTATAGTTTTCGGGGGAGGTCAGCCCCAGCATTTT
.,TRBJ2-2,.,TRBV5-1,CASSLSANTGELFF,TGCGCCAGCAGCTTGTCGGCGAACACCGGGGAGCTGTTTTTT
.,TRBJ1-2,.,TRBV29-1,CSVEAYGEEVNGYTF,TGCAGCGTTGAAGCTTACGGGGAGGAAGTTAATGGCTACACCTTC
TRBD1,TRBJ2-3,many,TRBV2,CASNYRQGNTDTQYF,TGTGCCAGCAACTACCGACAGGGAAACACAGATACGCAGTATTTT